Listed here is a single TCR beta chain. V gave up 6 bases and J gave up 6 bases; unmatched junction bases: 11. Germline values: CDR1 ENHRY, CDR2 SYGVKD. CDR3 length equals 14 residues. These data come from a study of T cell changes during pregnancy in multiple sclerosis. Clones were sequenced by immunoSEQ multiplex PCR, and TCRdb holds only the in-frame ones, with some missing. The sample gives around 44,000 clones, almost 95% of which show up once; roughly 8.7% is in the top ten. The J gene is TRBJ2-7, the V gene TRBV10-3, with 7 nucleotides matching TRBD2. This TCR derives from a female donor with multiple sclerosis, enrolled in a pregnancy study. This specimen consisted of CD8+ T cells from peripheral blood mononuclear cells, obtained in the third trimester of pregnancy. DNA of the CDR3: TGTGCCATCAGGCCGCTGGCGGGAGTGATCGAGCAGTACTTC. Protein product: CAIRPLAGVIEQYF.